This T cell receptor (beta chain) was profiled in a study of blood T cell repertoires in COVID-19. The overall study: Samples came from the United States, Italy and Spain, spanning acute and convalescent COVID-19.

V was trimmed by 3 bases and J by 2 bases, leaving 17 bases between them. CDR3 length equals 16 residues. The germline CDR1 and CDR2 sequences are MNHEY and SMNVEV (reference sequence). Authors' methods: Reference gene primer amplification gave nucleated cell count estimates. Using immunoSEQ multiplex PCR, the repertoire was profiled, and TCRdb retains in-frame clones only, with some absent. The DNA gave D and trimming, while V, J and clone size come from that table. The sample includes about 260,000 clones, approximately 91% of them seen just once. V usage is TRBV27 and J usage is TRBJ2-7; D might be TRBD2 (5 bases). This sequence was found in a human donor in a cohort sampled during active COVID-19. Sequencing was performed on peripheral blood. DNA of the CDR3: TGTGCCAGCAGTTTCATCTCGTCGGGGAGAACCTACGAGCAGTACTTC. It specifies CASSFISSGRTYEQYF.